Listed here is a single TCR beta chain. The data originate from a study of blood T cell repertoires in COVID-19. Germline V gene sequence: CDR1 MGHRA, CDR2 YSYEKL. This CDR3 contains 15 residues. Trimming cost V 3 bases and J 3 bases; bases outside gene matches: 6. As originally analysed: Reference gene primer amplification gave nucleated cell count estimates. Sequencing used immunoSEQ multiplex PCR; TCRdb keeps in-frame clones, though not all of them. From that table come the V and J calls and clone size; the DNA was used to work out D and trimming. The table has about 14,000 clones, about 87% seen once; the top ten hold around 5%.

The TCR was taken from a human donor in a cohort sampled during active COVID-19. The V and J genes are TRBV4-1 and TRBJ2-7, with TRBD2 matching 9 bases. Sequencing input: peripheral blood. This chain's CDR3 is CASSHLAGIYYEQYF. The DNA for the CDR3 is TGCGCCAGCAGCCACCTAGCGGGGATTTACTACGAGCAGTACTTC.